This T cell receptor (beta chain) was captured by sequencing in a study of blood T cell repertoires in COVID-19. About the study: Samples came from the United States, Italy and Spain, spanning acute and convalescent COVID-19. PBMCs, B-cell-depleted T cells, or T cells provided the cDNA or gDNA that made up the material.

Methods used by the authors: Reference gene primer amplification gave estimated nucleated cell counts. The repertoire was sequenced with immunoSEQ multiplex PCR; TCRdb's copy has only in-frame clones and lacks some. V and J calls and clone size are copied from that table; D and trimming were computed from the DNA. This table has approximately 210,000 clones, almost 85% appearing once. Germline CDR1 SEHNR, CDR2 FQNEAQ (reference sequence). Trimming left V 5 bases short and J 0 bases short, with 14 bases between. CDR3 length: 16 residues. This receptor was taken from a woman in her thirties or forties with acute or convalescent COVID-19. What was sequenced was peripheral blood. The V gene is TRBV7-9, the J gene TRBJ2-1, with D possibly TRBD1 on 6 matching bases. CDR3 DNA sequence: TGTGCCAGCAGCCCGAAACAGGGAACCTCCTACAATGAGCAGTTCTTC. Translated, it gives CASSPKQGTSYNEQFF.